This T cell receptor beta chain was obtained from a study of STAT3 mutations in large granular lymphocyte leukemia. The study's findings and limits: Every T-cell large granular lymphocyte leukemia patient had at least one immunodominant TCR beta clonotype. Clonal expansion was inferred from other time points because no sample existed at each clone's first appearance.

TCRdb's copy holds only in-frame clones and misses some; the assay was immunoSEQ multiplex PCR. Here the sample spans 10,000 to 15,000 clones, about 88% being singletons. The CDR3 spans 15 residues. Germline lookup yields CDR1 MGHDK and CDR2 SYGVNS. Trimming pared 1 base from V and 3 bases from J, leaving 13 bases between. The table lists this clone with a few counts. Its antigen is still unknown. This receptor was taken from a man in his forties or fifties with T-cell large granular lymphocyte leukemia. Some clones in this sample may be carry-over from other donors' samples. The rearrangement joins TRBV25-1 to TRBJ2-7; D is possibly TRBD1 (6 bases). Specimen: peripheral blood mononuclear cells. This chain's CDR3 is CASSEWPTGNYEQYF. CDR3 DNA sequence: TGTGCCAGCAGTGAATGGCCGACAGGTAACTACGAGCAGTACTTC.